The subject of this entry is one TCR beta chain. The CDR3 contains 12 residues. Unmatched junction bases numbered 6, after V lost 4 bases and J lost 9 bases. Germline loops: CDR1 SGDLS, CDR2 YYNGEE. The sample comes from a study of blood T cell repertoires in COVID-19. The repertoire was sequenced with immunoSEQ multiplex PCR; TCRdb's copy has only in-frame clones and lacks some. There are 200,000 to 250,000 clones in the sample; about 85% occur only once, and roughly a tenth lies in the top ten. This TCR was sampled from a young man who had recovered from COVID-19. This sequence joins TRBV9 and TRBJ1-2; 7 bases line up with TRBD1. The source material was PBMCs or T cells enriched from blood (not recorded which). The CDR3 spells CASSTRQGSYTF. CDR3 in DNA: TGTGCCAGCAGCACAAGACAGGGTAGCTACACCTTC.